Detailed here is one T cell receptor (beta chain). The antigen is undetermined. Germline V gene data show CDR1 as LGHNT and CDR2 as FRNRAP. This CDR3 region has 15 residues. V shed 4 bases and J shed 6 bases, with 18 bases lying between them. These data belong to a study of cytomegalovirus exposure and HLA in healthy donors. Study at large: Most genotyped donors, roughly 83% of more than 300, had Caucasian-associated genetic ancestry. Study conclusions and caveats: Apparent HLA restriction characterized most CMV-associated TCR beta chains in a later analysis.

The PCR had 60 Vbeta and 13 Jbeta primers. Clones were read by immunoSEQ multiplex PCR, and TCRdb kept only the in-frame ones, dropping some. The sample yields 130,000 to 150,000 clones, 60% to 80% seen once. Samples came from healthy bone marrow donors. The sequence was obtained from a male donor in good health and CMV-seronegative. The sequenced material came from PBMCs. The V gene is TRBV12-5, the J gene TRBJ1-2, with D unclear. Here the CDR3 reads CASGSRRGGLDGYTF. For the CDR3, the DNA is TGTGCTAGTGGTTCCCGGCGGGGTGGGCTGGATGGCTACACCTTC.